Shown below are 23 T cell receptor beta chains from a single sample sequenced in a study of T cells in women clearing cervical HPV infection. The data were produced by immunoSEQ multiplex PCR, yet TCRdb's version contains in-frame clones alone and is incomplete. The sample includes fewer than 35,000 clones. The sequenced material came from blood buffy coat. The origin of the receptors is a woman between 18 and 75 years old with a cervical HPV16 infection that either progressed to CIN3+ or cleared (not recorded which).

As concerns this clone: The CDR3 extends 3 residues past the end of the read, so its final part is completed from the germline J gene. The V and J genes are TRBV14 and TRBJ2-1; TRBD1 matches at 7 bases. The germline gives CDR1 SGHDN, CDR2 FVKESK. Trimming at V came to 4 bases and at J to 4 bases, leaving 13 bases not matched to a gene. This CDR3 comprises 17 residues. The covered CDR3 bases are TGTGCCAGCAGCCGCCCGGGTAGGGGGCATCCATACAATGAG. Protein: CASSRPGRGHPYNE. The complete CDR3 protein is CASSRPGRGHPYNEQFF.

This CDR3 reads CASSLGASYNSPLHF. The sequenced part of the CDR3 DNA is TGTGCCAGCAGCTTAGGGGCCTCCTATAATTCACCC. This chain connects TRBV11-2 to TRBJ1-6; D not certain. The read stops 3 residues short of the end of the CDR3; the missing end is completed from the germline J gene. V lost 1 base, J lost 0 bases, and 4 bases lay in between. The length of the CDR3 is 15 residues. Germline values: CDR1 SGHAT, CDR2 FQNNGV.

Note on this clone: Read sequence stops 3 residues before the CDR3 end, and the germline J gene provides the missing end. The rearrangement links TRBV19 to TRBJ1-1, with D perhaps TRBD1 (5 bases). The CDR3 is made up of 17 amino acids. CDR1 is LNHDA, CDR2 SQIVND, per germline (reference sequence). V dropped 4 bases and J dropped 0 bases, with 18 bases sitting between them. The CDR3 here is CASSTLGRAGMNTEAFF. Incomplete CDR3 DNA: TGTGCCAGTAGTACCCTGGGGCGGGCGGGGATGAACACTGAA.

Remarks on this clone: Read sequence stops 3 residues before the CDR3 end, and the germline J gene provides the missing end. The chain has TRBV7-9 and TRBJ1-2; TRBD1 is a possible D gene (5 bases). Germline CDR1 and CDR2: SEHNR and FQNEAQ (reference sequence). The CDR3 has 14 amino acids. The CDR3 loop is CASSLGSGAYIYTF. The sequenced part of the CDR3 DNA is TGTGCCAGCAGCTTAGGTAGCGGGGCCTACATC.

As for this clone: Read sequence stops 3 residues before the CDR3 end, and the germline J gene provides the missing end. The chain joins TRBV2 to TRBJ1-1, with 10 positions matching TRBD1. This CDR3 region has 12 residues. The J segment lost 5 bases and the V segment lost 9 bases, leaving 3 bases of the junction unmatched. Germline-derived CDR1 and CDR2 are SNHLY and FYNNEI. The CDR3: CARGQGLTEAFF. The sequenced part of the CDR3 DNA is TGTGCCAGGGGACAGGGGTTAACTGAA. Looking up the rest from reference TRBV2 and TRBJ1-1 gives the full variable domain: EPEVTQTPSHQVTQMGQEVILRCVPISNHLYFYWYRQILGQKVEFLVSFYNNEISEKSEIFDDQFSVERPDGSNFTLKIRSTKLEDSAMYFCARGQGLTEAFFGQGTRLTVV.

With regard to this clone: The read falls 3 residues short of the CDR3 end, and the missing part is taken from the germline J gene. V is TRBV18 and J is TRBJ2-1, with 13 bases aligning to TRBD2. Germline assignment: CDR1 KGHSH and CDR2 LQKENI. The CDR3 loop spans 15 amino acids. With V trimmed by 1 base and J by 9 bases, 3 bases remained unmatched. The CDR3 loop reads CASSPRLAGGGEQFF. The sequenced part of the CDR3 DNA is TGTGCCAGCTCACCACGACTAGCGGGGGGAGGTGAG.

In the case of this clone: Coverage ceases 3 residues before the CDR3 finishes, and the germline J gene fills in the end. The chain joins TRBV20-1 to TRBJ1-5; maybe TRBD1 (6 bases). Between the trimmed V and J ends, which lost 3 bases and 1 base, there was a span of 10 bases. Germline assignment: CDR1 DFQATT and CDR2 SNEGSKA (reference sequence). This CDR3 has 14 amino acids. CDR3 residues: CSASGGGSNQPQHF. The CDR3 DNA, read in part, is TGCAGTGCTAGCGGGGGGGGCAGCAATCAGCCC.

A word on this clone: Read data end 3 residues before the CDR3 end; the end is taken from the germline J gene. The chain couples TRBV12-3 or TRBV12-4 to TRBJ1-1, with D maybe TRBD1 (6 bases). Trimming removed 1 base from V and 4 bases from J, with 7 bases in between. The CDR3 is made up of 13 amino acids. CDR3 DNA, as far as it was read: TGTGCCAGCAGTTTAGGGGGGCGCACTGAA. Amino acid sequence: CASSLGGRTE. The entire CDR3 protein is CASSLGGRTEAFF.

About this clone: One end of the junction does not line up with germline, which may come from a read error. From the germline J gene comes the end of the CDR3, since the read stops 3 residues before it. The chain joins TRBV4-2 to TRBJ1-5, with no clear D. The germline gives CDR1 LGHNA, CDR2 YNFKEQ. This CDR3 spans 15 amino acids. CDR3 protein: CASSQDGPGGQPQHF. Partial CDR3 DNA: TGCGCCAGCAGCCAAGATGGCCCCGGAGGGCAGCCC.

With respect to this clone: The read finishes 3 residues shy of the CDR3 end, and the germline J gene is used to complete it. J is TRBJ2-3 and V is TRBV20-1, with 10 bases fitting TRBD1. This CDR3 comprises 13 residues. Germline V lookup: CDR1 DFQATT, CDR2 SNEGSKA (reference sequence). CDR3 DNA (partial): TGCAGTGCTGCGACAGGGGGCAATCAGCCG. This gives the protein CSAATGGNQP. The CDR3 as a whole reads CSAATGGNQPQYF.

Notes on this clone: The read ends 3 residues before the CDR3 terminus; that terminus is restored from the germline J gene. The chain recombines TRBV6-1 with TRBJ1-4; TRBD1 matches 8 bases. This CDR3 has 14 residues. CDR1 MNHNS and CDR2 SASEGT come from the germline V gene. The CDR3 bases that were read are TGTGCCAGCAGTGAAGGGACAGGGCATTCACCA. This gives the protein CASSEGTGHSP. The whole CDR3 reads CASSEGTGHSPLFF.

Note on this clone: The read is 3 residues too short to cover the CDR3 end, so that end is filled in from the germline J gene. The chain has TRBV6-4 and TRBJ2-3, with a possible D match to TRBD2 (6 bases). This CDR3 is 15 amino acids long. Germline CDR1 reads MRHNA; CDR2 reads SNTAGT. The CDR3 loop reads CASGWDSYREETQYF. The sequenced CDR3 bases are TGTGCCAGCGGATGGGACTCCTACCGTGAGGAGACG.

The CDR3 region is CASSFRQHEQFF. The part of the CDR3 DNA that was read is TGTGCCAGCAGTTTTCGACAACATGAG. The chain carries TRBV28 and TRBJ2-1; D unclear. The CDR3 goes on 3 residues after the read ends, and that part is filled in from the germline J gene. Germline CDR1 MDHEN, CDR2 SYDVKM. The CDR3 totals 12 residues. Trimming removed 3 bases at V and 8 bases at J, with 8 bases between. Looking up the rest from reference TRBV28 and TRBJ2-1 gives the full variable domain: DVKVTQSSRYLVKRTGEKVFLECVQDMDHENMFWYRQDPGLGLRLIYFSYDVKMKEKGDIPEGYSVSREKKERFSLILESASTNQTSMYLCASSFRQHEQFFGPGTRLTVL.

Notes on this clone: Sequencing ends 3 residues short of the CDR3 end; the germline J gene provides the rest. The V and J genes are TRBV19 and TRBJ1-1, with D perhaps TRBD1 (6 bases). Deletions cut 4 bases from V and 6 bases from J, with 9 bases between. This CDR3 has 12 residues. Germline V CDR1 and CDR2: LNHDA, SQIVND (reference sequence). Partial CDR3 DNA: TGTGCCAGTAGTAACAACAGGGCTGAA. Translating gives CASSNNRAE. The whole CDR3 region reads CASSNNRAEAFF.

As for this clone: The read gets to within 3 residues of the CDR3 end, and the germline J gene fills in the rest. The chain couples TRBV19 to TRBJ1-6, with 9 nucleotides matching TRBD1. Germline CDR1 is LNHDA and CDR2 is SQIVND (reference sequence). The CDR3 contains 16 residues. Trimming removed 3 bases from V and 5 bases from J; junction bases left unmatched: 5. CDR3 sequence: CASSIGTGPNNSPLHF. Partial CDR3 DNA: TGTGCCAGTAGTATCGGGACAGGGCCGAATAATTCACCC. The complete variable domain, with remaining parts taken from reference TRBV19 and TRBJ1-6, reads DGGITQSPKYLFRKEGQNVTLSCEQNLNHDAMYWYRQDPGQGLRLIYYSQIVNDFQKGDIAEGYSVSREKKESFPLTVTSAQKNPTAFYLCASSIGTGPNNSPLHFGNGTRLTVT.

On this clone: The CDR3 extends 3 residues past the end of the read, so its final part is completed from the germline J gene. The chain links TRBV19 to TRBJ1-4; 10 positions agree with TRBD1. There are 16 residues in the CDR3. Trimming cost V 7 bases and J 8 bases; bases outside gene matches: 13. Germline V lookup: CDR1 LNHDA, CDR2 SQIVND (reference sequence). The CDR3 DNA, read in part, is TGTGCCAGTAAAATCGCGGGGGACAGGGGTGGCGAAAAA. Its protein is CASKIAGDRGGEK. The whole CDR3 reads CASKIAGDRGGEKLFF.

Comments on this clone: Coverage ceases 3 residues before the CDR3 finishes, and the germline J gene fills in the end. The V and J genes are TRBV20-1 and TRBJ2-5, with D possibly matching TRBD1 (6 bases). Per the germline V gene, CDR1 is DFQATT and CDR2 is SNEGSKA (reference sequence). V was cut by 4 bases and J by 5 bases, with 23 bases left in between. This CDR3 comprises 16 residues. The CDR3 bases that were read are TGCAGTGCTATCATCCCCTTGGTGGGGGCTTCGGAGACC. The encoded protein is CSAIIPLVGASET. The full-length CDR3 reads as CSAIIPLVGASETQYF.

Concerning this clone itself: The sequence runs out 3 residues before the end of the CDR3; the remainder is reconstructed from the germline J gene. The rearrangement uses TRBV7-2 and TRBJ2-7; 7 bases align to TRBD1. This CDR3 has 13 residues. CDR1 SGHTA and CDR2 FQGNSA come from the germline V gene. V was clipped by 5 bases and J by 2 bases; unmatched bases: 3. The sequenced part of the CDR3 DNA is TGTGCCAGCAGCCACGACAGGGCCTACGAG. It is translated as CASSHDRAYE. The whole CDR3 protein is CASSHDRAYEQYF.

About this clone: The CDR3 is cut off 3 residues early in the read; its end comes from the germline J gene. The rearrangement uses TRBV6-2 or TRBV6-3 and TRBJ1-1, with TRBD1 matching over 8 bases. The CDR3 loop spans 15 amino acids. The germline V gene encodes CDR1 MNHEY and CDR2 SVGEGT. The covered CDR3 bases are TGTGCCAGCAGTTACGCGGCAGGGGGCTGGTTGGAG. This codes for CASSYAAGGWLE. The complete CDR3 reads CASSYAAGGWLEAFF.

To note about this clone: Read sequence stops 3 residues before the CDR3 end, and the germline J gene provides the missing end. This CDR3 is also generated by other DNA sequences in the sample. The chain couples TRBV7-8 to TRBJ2-7; a possible D gene is TRBD1 (6 bases). The V end lost 2 bases, the J end lost 1 base, and 12 bases lay between the germline ends. The germline gives CDR1 SGHVS, CDR2 FQNEAQ. The CDR3 has 15 residues. CDR3 DNA, as far as it was read: TGTGCCAGCAGCTTATATCAGGGGCCTTCCTACGAG. Protein sequence: CASSLYQGPSYE. The entire CDR3 sequence reads CASSLYQGPSYEQYF.

For this clone: The CDR3 end is not reached by the read, which stops 3 residues before it; the germline J gene fills it in. The rearrangement joins TRBV5-1 to TRBJ1-6; D might be TRBD1 (6 bases). The germline V gene encodes CDR1 SGHRS and CDR2 YFSETQ. V lost 4 bases, J lost 3 bases, and 11 bases lay in between. The length of the CDR3 is 15 residues. This CDR3 is CASSPDSHYNSPLHF. The CDR3 DNA, read in part, is TGCGCCAGCAGCCCGGACAGTCACTATAATTCACCC.

As concerns this clone: The read comes to an end 3 residues before the CDR3 does, leaving the germline J gene to fill in the end. The V call is TRBV30, the J call TRBJ1-1; no clear D. The length of the CDR3 is 17 residues. Per germline, CDR1 GTSNPN and CDR2 SVGIG (reference sequence). V lost 0 bases and J lost 4, with 21 bases in between. The CDR3 protein is CAWSVPQTRTGLTEAFF. The CDR3 bases that were read are TGTGCCTGGAGTGTACCTCAAACCAGAACCGGACTCACTGAA.

For this clone: Sequencing ends 3 residues short of the CDR3 end; the germline J gene provides the rest. The rearrangement links TRBV10-3 to TRBJ2-5; TRBD1 matches at 7 bases. Germline V gene sequence: CDR1 ENHRY, CDR2 SYGVKD. The CDR3 sequence is 13 residues long. V shed 6 bases and J 5 bases; nucleotides not matched to a gene: 6. The CDR3 region is CAISRGQKETQYF. The covered CDR3 bases are TGTGCCATCAGCCGGGGACAGAAGGAGACC.